This is a list of T cell receptor beta chains from one sample in a study of post-analysis software for immune sequencing data. TCRdb redid the calling of the PCR reads with MiXCR, one entry per CDR3 protein. The table includes roughly 800,000 distinct CDR3 sequences, around 45% detected once. The source material was blood. The receptors were sampled from a girl aged 10 to 17 with multiple sclerosis. Both conserved end residues are part of each CDR3. The order of the fields is D gene, J gene, V gene, clone size, CDR3 protein, CDR3 DNA. The D gene is left open where the match is weak. The size of a clone is reported for some rows only, either as once, few or many, or as a class for expanded clones.

d_call: TRBD1
j_call: TRBJ1-2
v_call: TRBV6-5
clone_size: few
cdr3_aa: CASSFGQGVVHGYTF
cdr3_nt: TGTGCCAGCAGTTTCGGACAGGGAGTCGTCCATGGCTACACCTTC

d_call: NA
j_call: TRBJ1-1
v_call: TRBV5-6
clone_size: NA
cdr3_aa: CASSSGAGLRGTEAFF
cdr3_nt: TGTGCCAGCAGCTCGGGAGCAGGGCTTAGAGGTACTGAAGCTTTCTTT

d_call: TRBD2
j_call: TRBJ2-1
v_call: TRBV7-9
clone_size: NA
cdr3_aa: CASRSLADGSYNEQFF
cdr3_nt: TGTGCCAGCAGGTCACTAGCGGATGGCTCCTACAATGAGCAGTTCTTC

d_call: TRBD1
j_call: TRBJ2-5
v_call: TRBV28
clone_size: NA
cdr3_aa: CASSKTGARVTQYF
cdr3_nt: TGTGCCAGCAGTAAAACAGGGGCGCGGGTGACCCAGTACTTC

d_call: NA
j_call: TRBJ1-2
v_call: TRBV29-1
clone_size: NA
cdr3_aa: CSIPGGDGGYTF
cdr3_nt: TGCAGCATCCCGGGCGGGGATGGTGGCTACACCTTC

d_call: NA
j_call: TRBJ2-7
v_call: TRBV28
clone_size: NA
cdr3_aa: CASRESAGDEQYF
cdr3_nt: TGTGCCAGCAGGGAATCAGCCGGCGACGAGCAGTACTTC

d_call: NA
j_call: TRBJ1-6
v_call: TRBV7-2
clone_size: NA
cdr3_aa: CASSFSGLNSPLHF
cdr3_nt: TGTGCCAGCAGCTTTAGCGGGCTCAATTCACCCCTCCACTTT

d_call: TRBD1
j_call: TRBJ2-5
v_call: TRBV11-2
clone_size: NA
cdr3_aa: CASSSTGTGMWETQYF
cdr3_nt: TGTGCCAGCAGCTCCACCGGGACAGGGATGTGGGAGACCCAGTACTTC

d_call: TRBD2
j_call: TRBJ2-1
v_call: TRBV11-2
clone_size: few
cdr3_aa: CASSLDFGGRGNEQFF
cdr3_nt: TGTGCCAGCAGCTTAGATTTCGGCGGGAGAGGGAATGAGCAGTTCTTC

d_call: NA
j_call: TRBJ1-2
v_call: TRBV14
clone_size: NA
cdr3_aa: CASSQRGWYGYTF
cdr3_nt: TGTGCCAGCAGCCAGAGAGGATGGTATGGCTACACCTTC

d_call: NA
j_call: TRBJ2-1
v_call: TRBV2
clone_size: NA
cdr3_aa: CASYGVAGLPNEQFF
cdr3_nt: TGTGCCAGCTACGGGGTGGCAGGTCTCCCCAATGAGCAGTTCTTC

d_call: TRBD1
j_call: TRBJ1-1
v_call: TRBV20-1
clone_size: NA
cdr3_aa: CSASTGEGLEAFF
cdr3_nt: TGCAGTGCTTCTACAGGGGAGGGACTCGAAGCTTTCTTT

d_call: TRBD2
j_call: TRBJ2-3
v_call: TRBV7-6
clone_size: NA
cdr3_aa: CASSLETGGPSDTRYF
cdr3_nt: TGTGCCAGCAGCTTAGAGACGGGAGGGCCCTCAGATACGCGGTATTTT

d_call: NA
j_call: TRBJ2-5
v_call: TRBV5-5
clone_size: few
cdr3_aa: CASSLDWLSEETQYF
cdr3_nt: TGTGCCAGCAGCTTGGACTGGCTTTCAGAAGAGACCCAGTACTTC

d_call: NA
j_call: TRBJ2-5
v_call: TRBV29-1
clone_size: few
cdr3_aa: CSVLLRDRETQYF
cdr3_nt: TGCAGCGTCCTTTTACGGGACCGGGAGACCCAGTACTTC

d_call: TRBD2
j_call: TRBJ2-7
v_call: TRBV6-6
clone_size: NA
cdr3_aa: CASSYLGGSAYEQYF
cdr3_nt: TGTGCCAGCAGTTACCTGGGGGGGTCCGCCTACGAGCAGTACTTC

d_call: NA
j_call: TRBJ2-1
v_call: TRBV20-1
clone_size: few
cdr3_aa: CSARGISYNEQFF
cdr3_nt: TGCAGTGCGCGGGGAATCTCCTACAATGAGCAGTTCTTC

d_call: TRBD1
j_call: TRBJ2-7
v_call: TRBV15
clone_size: NA
cdr3_aa: CATSSTGRGPLAEQYF
cdr3_nt: TGTGCCACCAGCTCTACTGGCAGGGGGCCCCTCGCCGAGCAGTACTTC

d_call: TRBD1
j_call: TRBJ2-5
v_call: TRBV4-1
clone_size: many
cdr3_aa: CASSKGDRDGETQYF
cdr3_nt: TGCGCCAGCAGCAAAGGGGACAGGGATGGAGAGACCCAGTACTTC

d_call: TRBD1
j_call: TRBJ2-1
v_call: TRBV12-3/TRBV12-4
clone_size: NA
cdr3_aa: CASTRQGSDNEQFF
cdr3_nt: TGTGCCAGCACCCGACAGGGATCTGACAATGAGCAGTTCTTC

d_call: NA
j_call: TRBJ2-3
v_call: TRBV7-6
clone_size: NA
cdr3_aa: CASSSDPDTQYF
cdr3_nt: TGTGCCAGCAGCTCGGATCCAGATACGCAGTATTTT

d_call: NA
j_call: TRBJ2-7
v_call: TRBV12-3/TRBV12-4
clone_size: NA
cdr3_aa: CTSSWARHNEQYF
cdr3_nt: TGTACCAGCAGTTGGGCCAGACACAATGAGCAGTACTTC

d_call: NA
j_call: TRBJ1-2
v_call: TRBV6-1
clone_size: NA
cdr3_aa: CASSDWTVYGYTF
cdr3_nt: TGTGCCAGCAGTGACTGGACGGTCTATGGCTACACCTTC

d_call: NA
j_call: TRBJ2-5
v_call: TRBV25-1
clone_size: NA
cdr3_aa: CASSEGGIGQETQYF
cdr3_nt: TGTGCCAGCAGTGAAGGGGGGATTGGCCAAGAGACCCAGTACTTC

d_call: NA
j_call: TRBJ2-3
v_call: TRBV7-6
clone_size: few
cdr3_aa: CASSFDSPDTQYF
cdr3_nt: TGTGCCAGCAGCTTTGACAGCCCAGATACGCAGTATTTT

d_call: NA
j_call: TRBJ2-7
v_call: TRBV6-5
clone_size: NA
cdr3_aa: CASSPGTVGEQYF
cdr3_nt: TGTGCCAGCAGCCCAGGGACCGTGGGCGAGCAGTACTTC

d_call: NA
j_call: TRBJ2-7
v_call: TRBV9
clone_size: NA
cdr3_aa: CASSVGLTEAEQYF
cdr3_nt: TGTGCCAGCAGCGTAGGACTAACGGAAGCTGAGCAGTACTTC

d_call: NA
j_call: TRBJ2-3
v_call: TRBV7-2
clone_size: NA
cdr3_aa: CASRVITDTQYF
cdr3_nt: TGTGCCAGCAGAGTAATAACAGATACGCAGTATTTT

d_call: NA
j_call: TRBJ2-3
v_call: TRBV11-1
clone_size: NA
cdr3_aa: CASSFLDLPEYTQYF
cdr3_nt: TGTGCCAGCAGCTTTCTGGACCTTCCGGAGTATACGCAGTATTTT

d_call: TRBD1
j_call: TRBJ2-1
v_call: TRBV20-1
clone_size: NA
cdr3_aa: CSASGQGIYNEQFF
cdr3_nt: TGCAGTGCTTCGGGACAGGGGATTTACAATGAGCAGTTCTTC

d_call: TRBD1
j_call: TRBJ1-5
v_call: TRBV7-3
clone_size: NA
cdr3_aa: CASSLKGQGGHQPQHF
cdr3_nt: TGTGCCAGCAGCTTAAAAGGACAGGGAGGGCATCAGCCCCAGCATTTT

d_call: TRBD2
j_call: TRBJ2-7
v_call: TRBV4-3
clone_size: many
cdr3_aa: CASSQDGRAYEQYF
cdr3_nt: TGCGCCAGCAGCCAAGACGGGAGGGCCTACGAGCAGTACTTC

d_call: TRBD1
j_call: TRBJ1-4
v_call: TRBV24-1
clone_size: NA
cdr3_aa: CATSDSGQGNEKLFF
cdr3_nt: TGTGCCACCAGTGATTCCGGACAGGGGAATGAAAAACTGTTTTTT

d_call: NA
j_call: TRBJ1-2
v_call: TRBV3-1
clone_size: NA
cdr3_aa: CASSQEGLGIYGYTF
cdr3_nt: TGTGCCAGCAGCCAAGAAGGCTTGGGGATCTATGGCTACACCTTC

d_call: TRBD1
j_call: TRBJ2-7
v_call: TRBV10-3
clone_size: NA
cdr3_aa: CAIAGTGALSYEQYF
cdr3_nt: TGTGCCATCGCCGGGACAGGTGCGCTTTCCTACGAGCAGTACTTC

d_call: NA
j_call: TRBJ2-7
v_call: TRBV4-3
clone_size: NA
cdr3_aa: CASSRGRQDPYEQYF
cdr3_nt: TGCGCCAGCAGCCGCGGACGACAGGACCCATACGAGCAGTACTTC

d_call: NA
j_call: TRBJ1-6
v_call: TRBV5-1
clone_size: NA
cdr3_aa: CASSLEGLHSPLHF
cdr3_nt: TGCGCCAGCAGCTTGGAGGGGCTCCATTCACCCCTCCACTTT

d_call: TRBD1
j_call: TRBJ2-7
v_call: TRBV7-2
clone_size: once
cdr3_aa: CASGTGGSSYEQYF
cdr3_nt: TGTGCCAGCGGGACAGGGGGAAGCTCCTACGAGCAGTACTTC

d_call: NA
j_call: TRBJ2-6
v_call: TRBV27
clone_size: many
cdr3_aa: CASTSGANVLTF
cdr3_nt: TGTGCCAGCACATCTGGGGCCAACGTCCTGACTTTC

d_call: NA
j_call: TRBJ1-1
v_call: TRBV5-1
clone_size: NA
cdr3_aa: CASSWGENTEAFF
cdr3_nt: TGCGCCAGCAGTTGGGGGGAGAACACTGAAGCTTTCTTT

d_call: TRBD1
j_call: TRBJ2-7
v_call: TRBV11-3
clone_size: few
cdr3_aa: CASSQRTGAYEQYF
cdr3_nt: TGTGCCAGCAGCCAAAGGACAGGAGCCTACGAGCAGTACTTC

d_call: NA
j_call: TRBJ1-2
v_call: TRBV7-9
clone_size: NA
cdr3_aa: CASSFAGTAGYGYTF
cdr3_nt: TGTGCCAGCAGCTTCGCCGGGACTGCGGGATATGGCTACACCTTC

d_call: NA
j_call: TRBJ2-6
v_call: TRBV6-5
clone_size: NA
cdr3_aa: CASSLTQFSGANVLTF
cdr3_nt: TGTGCCAGCAGTTTGACACAGTTTTCTGGGGCCAACGTCCTGACTTTC

d_call: NA
j_call: TRBJ1-2
v_call: TRBV5-6
clone_size: NA
cdr3_aa: CASSLDSPGGYTF
cdr3_nt: TGTGCCAGCAGCTTGGACTCTCCCGGCGGCTACACCTTC

d_call: NA
j_call: TRBJ2-7
v_call: TRBV12-5
clone_size: NA
cdr3_aa: CASGLTPPARDEQYF
cdr3_nt: TGTGCTAGTGGTTTGACACCCCCTGCTCGGGATGAGCAGTACTTC

d_call: NA
j_call: TRBJ2-3
v_call: TRBV20-1
clone_size: NA
cdr3_aa: CSVPPAGAADTQYF
cdr3_nt: TGCAGTGTCCCGCCCGCAGGGGCAGCAGATACGCAGTATTTT

d_call: NA
j_call: TRBJ2-1
v_call: TRBV9
clone_size: NA
cdr3_aa: CASSVGYRRDSYNEQFF
cdr3_nt: TGTGCCAGCAGCGTAGGGTACCGAAGGGACTCTTACAATGAGCAGTTCTTC

d_call: TRBD1
j_call: TRBJ1-1
v_call: TRBV5-1
clone_size: NA
cdr3_aa: CASSPDQGVNTEAFF
cdr3_nt: TGCGCCAGCAGCCCTGATCAGGGGGTGAACACTGAAGCTTTCTTT